The entry below gives a single T cell receptor (beta chain) sequence along with its context. In the original processing: Researchers report that nucleated cell counts were estimated from reference gene primer amplification. The table came from immunoSEQ multiplex PCR; TCRdb's copy has only in-frame clones and leaves some out. V, J and clone size are those of that table, while D and trimming were read from the DNA. This sample has roughly 120,000 clones, with 65% to 80% found just once. Germline assignment: CDR1 SGDLS and CDR2 YYNGEE. This CDR3 has 13 amino acids. Trimming stripped 1 base from V and 4 bases from J, with 8 bases between. The sample originates from a study of blood T cell repertoires in COVID-19. Study background: Some COVID-19 samples were acute and others convalescent; all came from the United States, Italy and Spain. PBMCs, B-cell-depleted T cells, or T cells were the source of the cDNA or gDNA that made up the material.

V is TRBV9 and J is TRBJ1-2, with D perhaps matching TRBD1 (6 bases). The sample comprised peripheral blood. The source of this sequence is a man in his forties or fifties with acute or convalescent COVID-19. CDR3 in DNA: TGTGCCAGCAGCGTATGGGGGCCCTATGGCTACACCTTC. Its translation: CASSVWGPYGYTF.